The 15 T cell receptor beta chains below all came from one sample that was sequenced in a study of T-cell reconstitution after alpha-beta-depleted transplantation in children. Unique molecular identifiers were incorporated into the prepared TCRbeta library. TCRdb re-called the PCR reads through MiXCR, storing one row per CDR3 protein. The sample holds fewer than 550,000 distinct CDR3 sequences, about 10% seen once. This specimen was PBMCs, mostly from graft donor cells, taken 180 days after TCRalphabeta/CD19-depleted stem cell transplant. These receptors originate from a female patient between 2 and 10 years old who had a stem cell transplant for aplastic anemia, so the T cells may come from the graft donor.

In this sample, this clonotype turned up a few times. The chain uses TRBV4-3 and TRBJ2-1, with a weak D call TRBD1 (5 bases). Trimming left V 1 base short and J 4 bases short, with 11 bases between. Germline loops: CDR1 LGHNA, CDR2 YSLEER. The CDR3 extends over 15 amino acids. CDR3 sequence reads: CASSQGQPGYNEQFF. CDR3 nucleotide sequence: TGCGCCAGCAGCCAAGGACAGCCCGGTTACAATGAGCAGTTCTTC.

This clonotype occurred a few times. Germline and junction disagree at one end, which may indicate a read error. The chain carries TRBV7-9 and TRBJ2-1; the D gene is possibly TRBD2 (5 bases). Germline V gene lookup returns CDR1 SEHNR and CDR2 FQNEAQ (reference sequence). CDR3 length equals 10 residues. Here the CDR3 reads CASSLVPGMF. CDR3 DNA: TGTGCCAGCAGCTTAGTTCCCGGGATGTTC.

The V gene is TRBV28, the J gene TRBJ2-7; the D gene is possibly TRBD1 (5 bases). Looked up from germline, CDR1 is MDHEN and CDR2 is SYDVKM. The CDR3 is 13 residues long. With 5 bases removed from V and 4 bases from J, the gap between germline ends came to 12 bases. The CDR3 reads CASSHRQPYEQYF. The DNA for the CDR3 is TGTGCCAGCAGTCATCGACAGCCTTACGAGCAGTACTTC.

In this sample, this clonotype turned up many times. The rearrangement joins TRBV12-3 or TRBV12-4 to TRBJ2-1; tentative D call: TRBD1 (6 bases). V was cut by 6 bases and J by 7 bases, with 10 bases left in between. The CDR3 is 12 amino acids. CDR3 region: CASRDRTNEQFF. CDR3 nucleotides: TGTGCCAGCAGAGACAGGACAAATGAGCAGTTCTTC.

This clonotype showed up many times. J is TRBJ2-3 and V is TRBV7-3; 8 nucleotides match TRBD1. The V gene end was trimmed by 0 bases and the J gene end by 2 bases; junction bases not matched to a gene: 7. The CDR3 has 17 amino acids. The germline V gene has CDR1 SGHTA and CDR2 FQGTGA. The CDR3, as DNA: TGTGCCAGCAGCTTAACGGGCGGGACAGGCCCCACAGATACGCAGTATTTT. Encoded protein: CASSLTGGTGPTDTQYF.

This clonotype was picked up many times. This chain links TRBV28 with TRBJ2-7; TRBD1 matches 7 bases. The germline V gene encodes CDR1 MDHEN and CDR2 SYDVKM. The CDR3 is 14 amino acids. The V segment lost 6 bases and the J segment 2 bases; nucleotides outside the gene matches: 7. The CDR3 reads CASSSQGDPYEQYF. DNA of the CDR3: TGTGCCAGCAGCTCGCAGGGGGATCCCTACGAGCAGTACTTC.

The V and J genes are TRBV9 and TRBJ2-2; D is unclear. Germline CDR1 and CDR2: SGDLS and YYNGEE. The length of the CDR3 is 14 residues. Deletions cut 0 bases from V and 1 base from J, with 4 bases between. The CDR3 DNA reads as TGTGCCAGCAGCGTAGGTCTGAACACCGGGGAGCTGTTTTTT. It codes for CASSVGLNTGELFF.

This rearrangement joins TRBV18 to TRBJ1-3; D unresolved. The CDR3 loop spans 16 amino acids. The V gene's germline CDR1 is KGHSH and CDR2 LQKENI. Trimming took 4 bases from V and 0 from J, leaving 13 bases between them. The CDR3 coding sequence is TGTGCCAGCTCACACGGTGTGAGGAACTCTGGAAACACCATATATTTT. It translates to CASSHGVRNSGNTIYF.

This chain links TRBV7-2 with TRBJ2-1; TRBD2 matches at 13 bases. The CDR3 totals 15 residues. Trimming removed 4 bases from V and 10 bases from J; junction bases left unmatched: 7. Looked up from germline, CDR1 is SGHTA and CDR2 is FQGNSA. The chain's CDR3 is CASSSTSGGAQEQFF. CDR3 nucleotides: TGTGCCAGCAGCTCCACTAGCGGGGGGGCCCAGGAGCAGTTCTTC.

The sample holds many counts of this clonotype. The chain employs TRBV5-1 and TRBJ1-2; no clear D gene. V was pared by 0 bases and J by 8 bases, with 14 bases between. The CDR3 sequence is 14 residues long. Per germline, CDR1 SGHRS and CDR2 YFSETQ. CDR3 sequence: CASSLDSPAGGYTF. For the CDR3, the DNA is TGCGCCAGCAGCTTGGATTCCCCGGCCGGGGGCTACACCTTC.

The rearrangement joins TRBV6-2 or TRBV6-3 to TRBJ2-5; 11 bases are a match to TRBD1. Germline CDR1 is MNHEY and CDR2 is SVGEGT. This CDR3 comprises 15 residues. The V gene end was trimmed by 5 bases and the J gene end by 5 bases; junction bases not matched to a gene: 7. The CDR3: CASSPRTGGDETQYF. The CDR3 DNA reads as TGTGCCAGCAGTCCCCGGACAGGGGGCGATGAGACCCAGTACTTC.

This clonotype was observed a few times. The chain joins TRBV20-1 to TRBJ2-3; perhaps TRBD1 as D (5 bases). The V end lost 5 bases, the J end lost 2 bases, and 11 bases lay between the germline ends. This CDR3 is built from 13 residues. Germline V gives CDR1 DFQATT, CDR2 SNEGSKA (reference sequence). The CDR3 region is CSARRENTDTQYF. CDR3 DNA: TGCAGTGCTCGCAGGGAAAACACAGATACGCAGTATTTT.

This clonotype was observed many times. The rearrangement joins TRBV7-9 to TRBJ2-7, with D perhaps matching TRBD2 (5 bases). Trimming left V 5 bases short and J 1 base short, with 12 bases between. The CDR3 has 14 amino acids. The germline V gene encodes CDR1 SEHNR and CDR2 FQNEAQ (reference sequence). The CDR3 region is CASSPRTASYEQYF. The CDR3 coding sequence is TGTGCCAGCAGCCCTAGGACTGCTTCCTACGAGCAGTACTTC.

This sequence joins TRBV12-3 or TRBV12-4 and TRBJ2-1; 7 nucleotides agree with TRBD1. CDR3 length: 11 amino acids. V lost 7 bases and J lost 10; bases outside the gene matches: 4. CDR3 sequence (DNA): TGTGCCAGCACCCTGACAGGGGAGCAGTTCTTC. Translated, it gives CASTLTGEQFF.

This clonotype was detected a few times. This chain links TRBV7-9 with TRBJ2-1; D unclear. The V end lost 5 bases, the J end lost 8 bases, and 19 bases lay between the germline ends. The CDR3 consists of 15 residues. The germline CDR1 and CDR2 sequences are SEHNR and FQNEAQ (reference sequence). For the CDR3, the DNA is TGTGCCAGCAGCCCGCGCCGCTGGACCACCTATGAGCAGTTCTTC. Residues: CASSPRRWTTYEQFF.